Sequencing of this T cell receptor (beta chain) was carried out in a study of read filtering for tumor transcriptome and immune sequencing. About the research overall: 8 patients were R-ISS I, 16 were R-ISS II, more than five were R-ISS III. IR-seq gave about 3.5 to 10.27 million TCR reads per sample; RNA-seq gave about 75 to 1,400.

The CDR3 loop spans 14 amino acids. Trimming removed 4 bases at V and 5 bases at J, with 14 bases between. Germline CDR1 reads MGHRA; CDR2 reads YSYEKL. In this sample, this clonotype turned up many times. Its antigen is not known. Study-level results: RNA-seq captured clonotypes less deeply and reliably than IR-seq.

This library used about 400 ng RNA and molecular barcoded adaptors spanning alpha/delta and beta/gamma chains. TCRdb reprocessed the reads via MiXCR and lists one record per CDR3 protein. The sample has approximately 140,000 distinct CDR3 sequences, about 12% seen once. This TCR was sampled from a donor at least 40 years old with multiple myeloma. The V call is TRBV4-1, the J call TRBJ1-1; D possibly corresponds to TRBD1 (5 bases). Sequencing was performed on a population of CD138-negative cells sorted from bone marrow. The chain's CDR3 is CASSPGALGTEAFF. Written as DNA, the CDR3 is TGCGCCAGCAGCCCTGGGGCCCTGGGGACTGAAGCTTTCTTT.